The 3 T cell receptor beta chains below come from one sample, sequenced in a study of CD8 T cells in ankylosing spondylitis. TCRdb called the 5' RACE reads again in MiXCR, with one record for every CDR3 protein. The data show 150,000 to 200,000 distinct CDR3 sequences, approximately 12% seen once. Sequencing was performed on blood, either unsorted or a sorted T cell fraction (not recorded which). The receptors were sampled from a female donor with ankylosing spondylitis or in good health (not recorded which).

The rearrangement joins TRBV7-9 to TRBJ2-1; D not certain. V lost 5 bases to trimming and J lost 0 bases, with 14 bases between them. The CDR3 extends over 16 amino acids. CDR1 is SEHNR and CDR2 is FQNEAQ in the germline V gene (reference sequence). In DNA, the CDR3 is TGTGCCAGCAGCCTCTCAGAGGCTAGCTCCTACAATGAGCAGTTCTTC. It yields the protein CASSLSEASSYNEQFF.

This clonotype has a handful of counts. The CDR3 spells CASNRGASGRTNTGELFF. The CDR3 coding sequence is TGCGCCAGCAATCGGGGGGCTAGCGGGAGGACGAACACCGGGGAGCTGTTTTTT. The chain joins TRBV5-1 to TRBJ2-2, with 11 bases identical to TRBD2. The CDR3 extends over 18 amino acids. CDR1 and CDR2 from the germline V gene are SGHRS and YFSETQ. V was pared by 6 bases and J by 0 bases, with 10 bases of the junction left unmatched.

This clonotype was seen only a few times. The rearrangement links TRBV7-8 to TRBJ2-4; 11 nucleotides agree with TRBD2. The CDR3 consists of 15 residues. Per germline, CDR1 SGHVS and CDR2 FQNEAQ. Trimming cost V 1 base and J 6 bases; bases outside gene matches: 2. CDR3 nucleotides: TGTGCCAGCAGCTTAGGGCTAGCGGGAGGAAACATTCAGTACTTC. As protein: CASSLGLAGGNIQYF.